Listed below are T cell receptor beta chains from one sample, sequenced in a study of cytomegalovirus exposure and HLA in healthy donors. Using immunoSEQ multiplex PCR, the repertoire was profiled, and TCRdb retains in-frame clones only, with some absent. This table holds 80,000 or so clones, less than 75% found once. The sequenced sample was PBMCs. These receptors all stem from a man under 40 in good health and CMV-seropositive. CDR3s include the opening cysteine and the closing phenylalanine or tryptophan. The order of the fields is V gene, D gene, clone size, J gene, CDR3 protein, CDR3 DNA. A D gene is named only where the DNA matches it firmly. The size of a clone is reported for some rows only, either as once, few or many, or as a class for expanded clones.

TRBV19	-	few	TRBJ2-5	CASSRDLEDGETQYF	TGTGCCAGTAGCCGGGACTTGGAAGACGGAGAGACCCAGTACTTC
TRBV5-1	TRBD1	few	TRBJ1-2	CASSAGTANYGYTF	TGCGCCAGCAGCGCCGGGACAGCAAACTATGGCTACACCTTC
TRBV7-3	-	-	TRBJ2-5	CASSGGQGETQYF	TGTGCCAGCTCAGGAGGGCAGGGTGAGACCCAGTACTTC
TRBV9	TRBD2	-	TRBJ2-7	CASSLGLAGVEEQYF	TGTGCCAGCAGCTTGGGACTAGCGGGAGTCGAAGAGCAGTACTTC
TRBV5-4	-	-	TRBJ1-2	CASSPTTGWGYTF	TGTGCCAGCAGCCCGACAACAGGGTGGGGCTACACCTTC
TRBV14	TRBD2	-	TRBJ2-7	CASSLSSGLSEQYF	TGTGCCAGCAGCCTATCTAGCGGGTTGAGCGAGCAGTACTTC
TRBV29-1	-	-	TRBJ2-1	CSVEGAGDNEQFF	TGCAGCGTTGAAGGTGCCGGAGACAATGAGCAGTTCTTC
TRBV7-9	TRBD1	few	TRBJ1-4	CASSSNRDRESEKLFF	TGTGCCAGCAGCTCCAACCGGGACAGGGAAAGTGAAAAACTGTTTTTT
TRBV11-2	-	-	TRBJ2-7	CASSLETGDAYEQYF	TGTGCCAGCAGCTTAGAGACGGGGGACGCCTACGAGCAGTACTTC
TRBV5-5	-	few	TRBJ2-3	CASSFTGGTDTQYF	TGTGCCAGCAGCTTTACGGGTGGAACAGATACGCAGTATTTT
TRBV30	TRBD2	-	TRBJ2-4	CAWSPPSGGAKNIQYF	TGTGCCTGGAGTCCTCCTAGCGGGGGGGCCAAAAACATTCAGTACTTC
TRBV5-6	TRBD2	few	TRBJ2-5	CASSLLAGGQETQYF	TGTGCCAGCAGCTTGCTAGCGGGGGGACAAGAGACCCAGTACTTC
TRBV6-5	TRBD2	-	TRBJ2-1	CASGRREGYNEQFF	TGTGCCAGCGGGAGGCGGGAGGGCTACAATGAGCAGTTCTTC
TRBV2	-	once	TRBJ2-7	CASSVPEAYEQYF	TGTGCCAGCAGTGTCCCCGAGGCCTACGAGCAGTACTTC
TRBV2	-	few	TRBJ2-7	CASSEGQGSNYEQYF	TGTGCCAGCAGTGAAGGGCAGGGGTCGAACTACGAGCAGTACTTC
TRBV5-5	-	-	TRBJ1-2	CASSLGGFGGLDGYTF	TGTGCCAGCAGCTTGGGGGGGTTCGGGGGGCTGGATGGCTACACCTTC
TRBV15	-	few	TRBJ1-4	CATSRDWGRLATNEKLFF	TGTGCCACCAGCAGAGATTGGGGGCGTCTGGCAACTAATGAAAAACTGTTTTTT
TRBV28	-	few	TRBJ1-2	CASGGRHGYTF	TGTGCCAGCGGAGGGAGACATGGCTACACCTTC
TRBV7-9	-	few	TRBJ2-5	CASSLDVSRETQYF	TGTGCCAGCAGCTTAGATGTTTCGCGGGAGACCCAGTACTTC
TRBV7-2	-	few	TRBJ2-7	CASSPFGTSRGEQYF	TGTGCCAGCAGCCCCTTTGGGACATCGAGGGGGGAGCAGTACTTC
TRBV25-1	-	-	TRBJ1-4	CASSDHGQNNEKLFF	TGTGCCAGCAGTGATCACGGACAGAACAATGAAAAACTGTTTTTT
TRBV10-3	TRBD1	-	TRBJ1-4	CAISEDLDRGREKLFF	TGTGCCATCAGTGAGGACCTGGACAGGGGAAGAGAAAAACTGTTTTTT
TRBV16	-	-	TRBJ1-3	CASEGAAGNTIYF	TGTGCCAGCGAGGGCGCCGCTGGAAACACCATATATTTT
TRBV11-3	-	medium-sized	TRBJ1-2	CASSLEGRGGNYGYTF	TGTGCCAGCAGCTTAGAAGGACGTGGGGGGAACTATGGCTACACCTTC
TRBV12-5	TRBD1	-	TRBJ2-7	CASGLTSTGTGGFEQYF	TGTGCCAGTGGTTTGACCTCCACCGGGACAGGGGGCTTCGAGCAGTACTTC
TRBV25-1	-	once	TRBJ1-5	CASRPNTGSFGQPQHF	TGTGCCAGCAGGCCCAACACAGGGAGTTTTGGTCAGCCCCAGCATTTT
TRBV28	TRBD2	few	TRBJ2-5	CASSPSGPGTQYF	TGTGCCAGCAGTCCTAGCGGGCCAGGGACCCAGTACTTC
TRBV6-6	-	once	TRBJ2-7	CASSYSKGERSYEQYF	TGTGCCAGCAGTTACTCTAAGGGGGAGAGGTCCTACGAGCAGTACTTC
TRBV9	-	once	TRBJ2-1	CASSGGGLNEQFF	TGTGCCAGCAGCGGCGGCGGGCTTAATGAGCAGTTCTTC
TRBV28	-	-	TRBJ2-5	CASSLTPSRQYF	TGTGCCAGCAGTTTAACCCCTTCTCGGCAGTACTTC
TRBV2	TRBD2	-	TRBJ2-1	CASLYTSGSPNEQFF	TGTGCCAGCCTATATACTAGCGGGAGTCCCAATGAGCAGTTCTTC
TRBV13	TRBD2	-	TRBJ2-3	CASSPLAGGPEDTQYF	TGTGCCAGCAGCCCCCTCGCGGGGGGGCCGGAAGATACGCAGTATTTT
TRBV28	-	-	TRBJ1-2	CASTDRYGYTF	TGTGCCAGCACAGACAGATATGGCTACACCTTC
TRBV25-1	TRBD1	-	TRBJ1-2	CASSDGGTGTYGYTF	TGTGCCAGCAGTGATGGGGGGACAGGGACCTATGGCTACACCTTC
TRBV2	-	-	TRBJ2-2	CASSERGALTGELFF	TGTGCCAGCAGTGAACGGGGGGCCTTAACCGGGGAGCTGTTTTTT
TRBV18	-	few	TRBJ1-1	CASSPLRGGNTEAFF	TGTGCCAGCTCACCTCTAAGGGGCGGGAACACTGAAGCTTTCTTT
TRBV7-3	TRBD1	-	TRBJ1-6	CASSFEGANSPLHF	TGTGCCAGCAGCTTCGAGGGGGCTAATTCACCCCTCCACTTT
TRBV7-9	TRBD2	-	TRBJ2-3	CASSSGGTQYF	TGTGCCAGCAGCTCGGGGGGAACGCAGTATTTT
TRBV7-3	TRBD2	-	TRBJ2-5	CASSLTSGRGQETQYF	TGTGCCAGCAGCTTAACTAGCGGGAGGGGCCAAGAGACCCAGTACTTC
TRBV6-5	TRBD2	-	TRBJ2-1	CASSYSAASGRTEQFF	TGTGCCAGCAGTTACTCGGCGGCTAGCGGGAGGACTGAGCAGTTCTTC
TRBV28	-	-	TRBJ1-4	CASTDRGFGGGDEKLFF	TGTGCCAGCACGGACCGAGGGTTCGGGGGTGGGGATGAAAAACTGTTTTTT
TRBV7-2	-	-	TRBJ2-3	CASSLAGAQYF	TGTGCCAGCAGCTTAGCGGGAGCGCAGTATTTT
TRBV18	-	-	TRBJ1-1	CASSPSRDTEAFF	TGTGCCAGCTCACCCTCGCGCGACACTGAAGCTTTCTTT
TRBV5-4	TRBD1	-	TRBJ1-4	CASSPARDSRNEKLFF	TGTGCCAGCAGCCCCGCTAGGGACAGCCGTAATGAAAAACTGTTTTTT
TRBV9	TRBD1	-	TRBJ1-4	CASSVLGQGTNEKLFF	TGTGCCAGCAGCGTATTAGGACAGGGGACTAATGAAAAACTGTTTTTT
TRBV28	-	-	TRBJ2-7	CASSLGGYEQYF	TGTGCCAGCAGTTTGGGGGGCTACGAGCAGTACTTC
TRBV6-5	-	-	TRBJ1-4	CASAGGGTNEKLFF	TGTGCCAGCGCCGGGGGGGGAACTAATGAAAAACTGTTTTTT
TRBV28	TRBD1	once	TRBJ1-4	CASSLSGGENEKLFF	TGTGCCAGCAGTTTATCAGGGGGAGAGAATGAAAAACTGTTTTTT
TRBV15	-	few	TRBJ1-5	CATSRDGGSNQPQHF	TGTGCCACCAGCAGAGATGGCGGGAGCAATCAGCCCCAGCATTTT
TRBV6-1	-	-	TRBJ2-3	CASSEGQEPDTQYF	TGTGCCAGCAGTGAAGGGCAGGAACCAGATACGCAGTATTTT